A single sample is the source of the 18 T cell receptor beta chains below, sequenced in a study of vaccination and CD4 T cells after COVID-19. No antigen has been assigned to these receptors. The Oncomine TCR Beta short-read assay generated sequence data from the DNA of cultured CD4+ T cells. TCRdb used MiXCR to reprocess the PCR reads, holding one entry per CDR3 protein. The profile shows 9,500 to 12,000 distinct CDR3 sequences, just over 55% of them singletons. Treatment specified: roughly 11-day PBMC culture with coronavirus spike peptide pools or control peptides (ViraFEST assay). Material for sequencing was CD4+ T cells from blood, cultured in vitro. The receptors stem from a human donor who had recovered from COVID-19.

This clonotype was picked up a small number of times. The V and J genes are TRBV28 and TRBJ1-2, with D possibly being TRBD1 (5 bases). Between the trimmed V and J ends, which lost 6 bases and 2 bases, there was a span of 13 bases. From germline, CDR1 is MDHEN and CDR2 SYDVKM. This CDR3 is built from 14 residues. The chain's CDR3 is CASRSGDSNYGYTF. CDR3 sequence (DNA): TGTGCCAGCAGGTCTGGGGACTCAAACTATGGCTACACCTTC.

V gene TRBV11-1 combines with J gene TRBJ2-3; 7 bases align to TRBD1. This CDR3 comprises 14 residues. Germline V lookup: CDR1 SGHAT, CDR2 FQDESV (reference sequence). Trimming at V came to 5 bases and at J to 2 bases, leaving 4 bases not matched to a gene. As DNA, the CDR3 is TGTGCCAGCAGCCCTACAGGGGACACAGATACGCAGTATTTT. Translation gives CASSPTGDTDTQYF.

This clonotype was counted only a few times. This sequence joins TRBV20-1 and TRBJ2-3, with a weak D call TRBD2 (5 bases). The V and J ends lost 1 base and 0 bases respectively, with 8 bases between them. Per germline, CDR1 DFQATT and CDR2 SNEGSKA (reference sequence). The CDR3 length is 14 residues. CDR3 nucleotides: TGCAGTGCTAGAGGGGAGATTAGCACAGATACGCAGTATTTT. Its protein is CSARGEISTDTQYF.

V and J are TRBV18 and TRBJ1-6; TRBD1 agrees at 9 bases. Germline V CDR1 and CDR2: KGHSH, LQKENI. CDR3 size: 14 residues. Trimming removed 3 bases from V and 10 bases from J; junction bases left unmatched: 4. This CDR3 reads CASSPGQGDSPLHF. CDR3 DNA: TGTGCCAGCTCACCGGGACAGGGTGACTCACCCCTCCACTTT.

The chain recombines TRBV6-1 with TRBJ2-7; 10 bases match TRBD1. CDR3 size: 13 residues. CDR1 and CDR2 from the germline V gene are MNHNS and SASEGT. J gave up 2 bases and V 6 bases, and 1 base lay outside the gene matches. Here the CDR3 DNA reads TGTGCCAGCAGGGGACAGGGGACCTACGAGCAGTACTTC. Translating it yields CASRGQGTYEQYF.

The rearrangement joins TRBV27 to TRBJ1-2; 12 bases line up with TRBD1. Germline V lookup: CDR1 MNHEY, CDR2 SMNVEV (reference sequence). This CDR3 region has 14 residues. V dropped 3 bases and J dropped 8; count of bases not matched to a gene: 4. The CDR3 sequence is CASSFRDRGPGYTF. The CDR3 DNA follows: TGTGCCAGCAGTTTCCGGGACAGGGGGCCGGGCTACACCTTC.

This clonotype showed up just a few times. The CDR3 protein is CSASAAMNTEAFF. The DNA of the CDR3 is TGCAGTGCCAGCGCAGCCATGAACACTGAAGCTTTCTTT. This chain uses TRBV20-1 with TRBJ1-1; no clear D gene. The V gene lost 6 bases and the J gene lost 0 bases, with 11 bases spanning the gap. In germline, CDR1 is DFQATT, CDR2 SNEGSKA (reference sequence). This CDR3 contains 13 residues.

This clonotype was observed a few times. This chain links TRBV20-1 with TRBJ2-5; 10 bases are a match to TRBD2. The V segment lost 0 bases and the J segment 4 bases; nucleotides outside the gene matches: 8. The CDR3 is 16 residues long. Germline V gene lookup returns CDR1 DFQATT and CDR2 SNEGSKA (reference sequence). The CDR3 here is CSARDWASGSPETQYF. For the CDR3, the DNA is TGCAGTGCTAGAGATTGGGCTAGCGGGAGCCCAGAGACCCAGTACTTC.

The chain combines TRBV7-9 with TRBJ2-7; 9 bases agree with TRBD2. Germline V gene sequence: CDR1 SEHNR, CDR2 FQNEAQ (reference sequence). Trimming removed 4 bases from V and 0 bases from J; junction bases left unmatched: 10. The CDR3 loop spans 17 amino acids. The CDR3: CASSSLAGKRGSYEQYF. CDR3 sequence (DNA): TGTGCCAGCAGCTCCCTAGCGGGAAAGAGAGGCTCCTACGAGCAGTACTTC.

This clonotype occurred a few times. CDR3 DNA sequence: TGCAGTGCTAGAGATAACAGGCGAACCGGCTACACCTTC. This translates into CSARDNRRTGYTF. The chain employs TRBV20-1 and TRBJ1-2; possibly TRBD1 for D (5 bases). Germline V CDR1 and CDR2: DFQATT, SNEGSKA (reference sequence). The CDR3 is 13 residues long. V lost 0 bases and J 8 bases, leaving 13 bases between the germline ends.

The chain joins TRBV7-2 to TRBJ2-1; D tentatively reads TRBD1 or TRBD2 (5 bases each). CDR1 and CDR2 (germline): SGHTA, FQGNSA. The CDR3 sequence is 16 residues long. With 1 base removed from V and 6 bases from J, the gap between germline ends came to 16 bases. The CDR3: CASSLGGSLFANEQFF. The CDR3, as DNA: TGTGCCAGCAGCTTAGGGGGGTCCCTATTCGCCAATGAGCAGTTCTTC.

The CDR3 DNA reads as TGTGCCAGCAGCTTAAAACAGCCGAACACCGGGGAGCTGTTTTTT. Its protein is CASSLKQPNTGELFF. The rearrangement joins TRBV7-2 to TRBJ2-2; D gene uncertain. The ends were cut back, 2 bases at V and 0 bases at J, with 7 bases in the middle. The CDR3 is 15 residues long. Looked up from germline, CDR1 is SGHTA and CDR2 is FQGNSA.

This clonotype was picked up a small number of times. The chain carries TRBV10-3 and TRBJ1-2; no firm D call. There are 13 residues in the CDR3. Germline assignment: CDR1 ENHRY and CDR2 SYGVKD. Trimming shortened V by 3 bases and J by 5 bases, and 10 bases separated the two germline ends. The CDR3 DNA reads as TGTGCCATCAGTGATCCAAAGGAGTATGGCTACACCTTC. Protein product: CAISDPKEYGYTF.

The chain couples TRBV20-1 to TRBJ2-7, with 14 bases lining up with TRBD2. Germline V CDR1 and CDR2: DFQATT, SNEGSKA (reference sequence). This CDR3 has 17 residues. V lost 6 bases, J lost 0 bases, and 10 bases stayed unmatched. CDR3 coding DNA: TGCAGTGCAACCGGGACTAGCGGGAGCGCGAGCTCCTACGAGCAGTACTTC. Translated: CSATGTSGSASSYEQYF.

The chain has TRBV29-1 and TRBJ1-1; the match to TRBD1 covers 8 bases. The V and J ends lost 6 bases and 2 bases, in that order; junction bases with no gene match: 5. The CDR3 has 13 amino acids. Germline CDR1 is SQVTM and CDR2 is ANQGSEA. The DNA for the CDR3 is TGCAGCGTGAGGGGGACAGGAAACACTGAAGCTTTCTTT. It specifies CSVRGTGNTEAFF.

The rearrangement joins TRBV19 to TRBJ1-1; 8 bases fit TRBD1. The germline V gene has CDR1 LNHDA and CDR2 SQIVND (reference sequence). This CDR3 contains 15 residues. Trimming removed 5 bases from V and 5 bases from J; junction bases left unmatched: 10. For the CDR3, the DNA is TGTGCCAGTAGTGGCCGACAGGGGCGGGAGACTGAAGCTTTCTTT. Translation: CASSGRQGRETEAFF.

The V and J genes are TRBV5-4 and TRBJ2-7; D gene ambiguous. From germline, CDR1 is SGHNT and CDR2 YYREEE (reference sequence). Trimming stripped 2 bases from V and 0 bases from J, with 6 bases between. The CDR3 sequence is 13 residues long. CDR3 sequence: CASSFSASYEQYF. CDR3 nucleotides: TGTGCCAGCAGCTTTTCGGCCTCCTACGAGCAGTACTTC. Filled out from reference TRBV5-4 and TRBJ2-7, the complete variable domain reads ETGVTQSPTHLIKTRGQQVTLRCSSQSGHNTVSWYQQALGQGPQFIFQYYREEENGRGNFPPRFSGLQFPNYSSELNVNALELDDSALYLCASSFSASYEQYFGPGTRLTVT.

The genes are TRBV4-1 and TRBJ2-5; 11 bases agree with TRBD2. Germline values: CDR1 MGHRA, CDR2 YSYEKL. The CDR3 runs 18 residues. V lost 0 bases to trimming and J lost 3 bases; unmatched junction nucleotides: 9. The CDR3 is CASSQDNELAGAEETQYF. The CDR3 DNA is TGCGCCAGCAGCCAAGATAATGAACTAGCGGGAGCAGAAGAGACCCAGTACTTC.